The 3 T cell receptor beta chains in this list originate from one sample, sequenced in a study of post-analysis software for immune sequencing data (dated by TCRdb to 2014 to 2015). Summary of the overall study and its limitations: Patients showed significantly higher frequencies than controls for roughly five TRBV segments, among them TRBV5-6, TRBV5-1 and TRBV20-1.

Preparation of the library involved PCR. Data came from an Illumina HiSeq 2500. Unique molecular identifiers were incorporated into TCR beta cDNA libraries to reduce PCR and sequencing biases. Starting from the raw public reads, TCRdb applied fastp trimming at Q25, assembled clones with MiXCR and retained in-frame beta chains. Every distinct CDR3 protein forms one entry, paired with its most common genes and DNA. The sample data list around 770,000 distinct CDR3 sequences, and around 42% of these were observed just once. The ten largest clones add up to 4.9% of the sample. Their specific antigens are unknown. Sequenced material: blood. The receptors originated from a girl between 10 and 17 years old with multiple sclerosis.

The chain uses TRBV6-5 and TRBJ1-1; no firm D call. Per germline, CDR1 MNHEY and CDR2 SVGAGI. The CDR3 extends over 15 amino acids. V gave up 0 bases and J gave up 1 base, with 9 bases separating them. CDR3 sequence: CASSYSTPGNTEAFF. DNA of the CDR3: TGTGCCAGCAGTTACTCGACACCCGGGAACACTGAAGCTTTCTTT.

The V call is TRBV7-9, the J call TRBJ2-7; D remains unclear. Germline CDR1 SEHNR, CDR2 FQNEAQ (reference sequence). The V gene lost 5 bases and the J gene lost 1 base, with 15 bases spanning the gap. The CDR3 sequence is 15 residues long. CDR3 in DNA: TGTGCCAGCAGCCGCGCGATCGACGGATCCTACGAGCAGTACTTC. Translating it yields CASSRAIDGSYEQYF.

The gene calls are TRBV4-1 and TRBJ2-3, with 8 positions matching TRBD2. CDR1 is MGHRA and CDR2 is YSYEKL in the germline V gene. The CDR3 spans 14 residues. V lost 4 bases, J lost 5 bases, and 5 bases stayed unmatched. CDR3 sequence: CASSPGTSQDTQYF. As DNA, the CDR3 is TGCGCCAGCAGCCCAGGGACTAGTCAAGATACGCAGTATTTT.